This T cell receptor beta chain was sequenced for a study of cytotoxic CD8 clonotypes in ibrutinib-treated CLL. Across the whole study: Response sampling took place at median around 13 months of treatment, range 6 to 36. Regarding the study as a whole: Collection times varied between progressing and sustained-remission patients.

This CDR3 region has 13 residues. Trimming cost V 1 base and J 4 bases, with 9 bases left between them. CDR1 SGHRS and CDR2 YFSETQ come from the germline V gene. As input for TCR beta libraries, about 2 micrograms of genomic DNA came from cryopreserved PBMCs. Produced via immunoSEQ multiplex PCR; TCRdb's table is partial and in-frame only. The sample carries 130,000 or so clones, roughly 80% recorded once. With respect to this clone: Its antigen is still unknown.

The starting material was PBMCs, obtained after 24 months of ibrutinib treatment. The TCR sequence derives from a human donor with chronic lymphocytic leukemia. The chain is built from TRBV5-1 and TRBJ2-7; the D gene is possibly TRBD1 (5 bases). The CDR3 region is CASSLNRLYEQYF. CDR3 bases: TGCGCCAGCAGCTTGAACAGGCTTTACGAGCAGTACTTC.